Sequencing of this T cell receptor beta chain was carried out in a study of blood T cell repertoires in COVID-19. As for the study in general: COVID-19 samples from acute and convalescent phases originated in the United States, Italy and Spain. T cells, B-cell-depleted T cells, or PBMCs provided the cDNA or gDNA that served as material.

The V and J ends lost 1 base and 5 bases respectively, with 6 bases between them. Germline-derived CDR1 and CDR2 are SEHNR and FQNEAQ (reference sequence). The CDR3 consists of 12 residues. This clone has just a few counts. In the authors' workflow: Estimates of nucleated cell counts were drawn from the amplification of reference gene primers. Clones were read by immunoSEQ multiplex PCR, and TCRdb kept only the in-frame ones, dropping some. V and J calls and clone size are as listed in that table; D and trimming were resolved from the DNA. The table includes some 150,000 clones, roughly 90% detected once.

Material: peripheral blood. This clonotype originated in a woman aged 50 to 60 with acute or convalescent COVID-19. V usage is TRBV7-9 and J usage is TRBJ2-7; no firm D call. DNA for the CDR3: TGTGCCAGCAGCTTAGACATCCACGAGCAGTACTTC. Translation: CASSLDIHEQYF.